This T cell receptor (beta chain) stems from a study of patients and donors after allogeneic stem cell transplantation. MiXCR, applied by TCRdb to the RT-PCR reads, yields one record per CDR3 protein. The data hold roughly 880,000 distinct CDR3 sequences, with about 20% observed a single time. Trimming took 5 bases from V and 3 from J, leaving 14 bases between them. The CDR3 sequence is 14 residues long. Germline lookup yields CDR1 LNHNV and CDR2 YYDKDF (reference sequence). The V gene is TRBV15, the J gene TRBJ2-7, with D unclear. Material: blood, either unsorted or a sorted T cell fraction (not recorded which). The TCR sequence derives from a human donor who was either an allogeneic HSCT recipient or a stem cell or donor lymphocyte infusion donor (not recorded which). It is not recorded whose cells these are; they may come from a transplant donor. The CDR3 is CATSVQETVYEQYF. CDR3 coding DNA: TGTGCCACCAGCGTCCAGGAAACTGTCTACGAGCAGTACTTC.